This T cell receptor (beta chain) derives from a study of cytomegalovirus exposure and HLA in healthy donors. Trimming removed 2 bases at V and 2 bases at J, with 11 bases between. Germline V gene data show CDR1 as SGHRS and CDR2 as YFSETQ. The CDR3 is 15 amino acids. The PCR had 60 Vbeta and 13 Jbeta primers. TCRdb's copy holds only in-frame clones and misses some; the assay was immunoSEQ multiplex PCR. Among 140,000 to 150,000 clones listed, roughly 80% were seen once. The material sequenced was PBMCs. This TCR was recovered from a woman aged 40 to 50 in good health and CMV-seropositive. The chain joins TRBV5-1 to TRBJ2-1; a possible D gene is TRBD2 (6 bases). For the CDR3, the DNA is TGCGCCAGCAGCTTACCGGGGGAGACCTACAATGAGCAGTTCTTC. It codes for CASSLPGETYNEQFF.